This entry is about one T cell receptor (beta chain). Its antigen is still unknown. Other DNA sequences in the sample encode the same CDR3. Libraries were prepared by immunoSEQ multiplex PCR; TCRdb keeps only in-frame clonotypes and omits some of them. Of 80,000 or so clones listed, approximately 94% are singletons. The data are from a study of OX40 agonist ivuxolimab in advanced cancers. Study details: Every 2 weeks, patients got intravenous ivuxolimab at one of six dose levels (0.01-10 mg/kg). Partial responses were achieved by three patients, of whom one had hepatocellular carcinoma and two had cutaneous melanoma. General study findings and limits: The study found that CD8+ T cells averaged more expanded clones than CD4+.

The CDR3 is made up of 11 amino acids. V was clipped by 2 bases and J by 5 bases, with 2 bases between them. Germline lookup yields CDR1 SGDLS and CDR2 YYNGEE. This chain uses TRBV9 with TRBJ2-1; D remains ambiguous. The specimen was CD4+ or CD8+ T cells sorted from blood, collected in a trial of the OX40 agonist ivuxolimab. The sequence derives from an adult with an advanced solid tumor such as melanoma, head and neck, liver or kidney cancer. The CDR3 DNA sequence: TGTGCCAGCAGCGTCAACAATGAGCAGTTCTTC. It is translated as CASSVNNEQFF.